The clone carrying this TCR beta chain was seen repeatedly, ten times or more. Its antigen is not known. This specimen belongs to a study of neurological immune-mediated disorders. Study-wide points: No sharing of CDR3 amino acid sequences was observed among expanded clones across subjects, suggesting private repertoires in all groups. Multiple sclerosis patients had less TCR clonal expansion than even healthy controls, unlike HTLV-1-associated myelopathy.

The V and J ends lost 5 bases and 1 base, in that order; junction bases with no gene match: 6. The CDR3 totals 17 residues. CDR1 and CDR2 (germline): MGHDK, SYGVNS. The authors produced cDNA by 5'RACE using 10-nucleotide random UMIs. Over 190 million TCR-beta sequences (from 15-18 subjects) were yielded by each sequencing run. TCRdb re-analysed the 5' RACE reads in MiXCR, keeping a single row per CDR3 protein. The data contain fewer than 50,000 distinct CDR3 sequences, approximately 14% of them singletons. The rearrangement uses TRBV25-1 and TRBJ1-3; 12 bases are a match to TRBD1. Sequencing was performed on CD4+ T cells from blood. This receptor was obtained from a woman aged 55-70 years with HTLV-1-associated myelopathy (HAM/TSP). The CDR3 region has the DNA TGTGCCAGCAGTTCGACGGGACAGGGGGCTTCTGGAAACACCATATATTTT. This gives the protein CASSSTGQGASGNTIYF.